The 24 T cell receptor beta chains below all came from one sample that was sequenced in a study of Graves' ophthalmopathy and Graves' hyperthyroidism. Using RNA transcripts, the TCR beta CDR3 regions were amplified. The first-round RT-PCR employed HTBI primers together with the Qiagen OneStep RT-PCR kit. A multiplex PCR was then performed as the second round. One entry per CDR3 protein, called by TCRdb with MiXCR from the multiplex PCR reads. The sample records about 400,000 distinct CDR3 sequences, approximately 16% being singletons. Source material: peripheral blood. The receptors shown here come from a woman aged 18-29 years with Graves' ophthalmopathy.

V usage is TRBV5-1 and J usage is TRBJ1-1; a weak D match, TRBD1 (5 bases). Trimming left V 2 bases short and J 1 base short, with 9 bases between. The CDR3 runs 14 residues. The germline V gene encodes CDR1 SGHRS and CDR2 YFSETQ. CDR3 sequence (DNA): TGCGCCAGCAGCTTATGGCAGGGGAACACTGAAGCTTTCTTT. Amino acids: CASSLWQGNTEAFF.

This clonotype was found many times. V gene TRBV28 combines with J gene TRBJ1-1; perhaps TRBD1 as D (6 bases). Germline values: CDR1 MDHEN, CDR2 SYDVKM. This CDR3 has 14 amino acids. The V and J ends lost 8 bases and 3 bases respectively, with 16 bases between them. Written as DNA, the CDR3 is TGTGCCAGCCGTCCGGGGGCGCGGGACACTGAAGCTTTCTTT. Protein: CASRPGARDTEAFF.

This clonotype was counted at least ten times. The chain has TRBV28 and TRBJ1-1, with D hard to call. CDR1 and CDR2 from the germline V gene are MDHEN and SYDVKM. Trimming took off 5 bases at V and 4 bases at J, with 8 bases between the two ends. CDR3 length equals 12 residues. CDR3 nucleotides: TGTGCCAGCAGTCTGTACCCCACTGAAGCTTTCTTT. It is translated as CASSLYPTEAFF. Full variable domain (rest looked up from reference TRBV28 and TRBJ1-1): DVKVTQSSRYLVKRTGEKVFLECVQDMDHENMFWYRQDPGLGLRLIYFSYDVKMKEKGDIPEGYSVSREKKERFSLILESASTNQTSMYLCASSLYPTEAFFGQGTRLTVV.

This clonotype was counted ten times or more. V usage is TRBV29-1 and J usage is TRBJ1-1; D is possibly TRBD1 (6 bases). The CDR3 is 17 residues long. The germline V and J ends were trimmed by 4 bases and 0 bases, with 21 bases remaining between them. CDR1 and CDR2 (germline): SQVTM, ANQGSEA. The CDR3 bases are TGCAGCGTTGGACCCGGACGGGACAAGGCCTTGAACACTGAAGCTTTCTTT. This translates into CSVGPGRDKALNTEAFF.

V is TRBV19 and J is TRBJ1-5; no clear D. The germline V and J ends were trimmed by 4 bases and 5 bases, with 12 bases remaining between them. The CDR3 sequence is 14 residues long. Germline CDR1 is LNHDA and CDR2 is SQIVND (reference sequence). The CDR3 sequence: CASSRSGGDQPQHF. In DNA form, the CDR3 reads TGTGCCAGTAGTAGATCCGGTGGGGATCAGCCCCAGCATTTT.

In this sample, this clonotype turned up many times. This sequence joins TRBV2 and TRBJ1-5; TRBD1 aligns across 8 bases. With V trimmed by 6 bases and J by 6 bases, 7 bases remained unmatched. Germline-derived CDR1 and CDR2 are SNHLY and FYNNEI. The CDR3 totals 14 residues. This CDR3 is CASRLTGGGQPQHF. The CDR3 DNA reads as TGTGCCAGCAGGCTCACAGGGGGAGGTCAGCCCCAGCATTTT.

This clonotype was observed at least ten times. The CDR3: CAIKNRQGLVGELFF. The CDR3 DNA reads as TGTGCCATCAAAAACCGACAGGGGCTAGTCGGGGAGCTGTTTTTT. The chain has TRBV10-3 and TRBJ2-2, with 8 bases lining up with TRBD1. V shed 7 bases and J 7 bases; nucleotides not matched to a gene: 11. There are 15 residues in the CDR3. CDR1 is ENHRY and CDR2 is SYGVKD in the germline V gene.

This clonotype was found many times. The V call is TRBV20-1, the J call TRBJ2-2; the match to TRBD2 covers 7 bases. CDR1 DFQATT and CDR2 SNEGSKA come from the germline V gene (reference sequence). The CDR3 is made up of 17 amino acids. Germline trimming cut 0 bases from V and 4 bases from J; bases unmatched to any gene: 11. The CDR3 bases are TGCAGTGCTAGAGATAAAGTAGGGTGGGGGGGCACCGGGGAGCTGTTTTTT. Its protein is CSARDKVGWGGTGELFF.

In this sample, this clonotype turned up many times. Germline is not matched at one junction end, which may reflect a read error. CDR3 coding DNA: TGTGCCAGCAGTCAAGACAGGGTAAGCAGTCAGCCCCAGCATTTT. Protein sequence: CASSQDRVSSQPQHF. The gene calls are TRBV6-2 or TRBV6-3 and TRBJ1-5, with 7 bases aligning to TRBD1. Germline CDR1 is MNHEY and CDR2 is SVGEGT. The CDR3 has 15 residues.

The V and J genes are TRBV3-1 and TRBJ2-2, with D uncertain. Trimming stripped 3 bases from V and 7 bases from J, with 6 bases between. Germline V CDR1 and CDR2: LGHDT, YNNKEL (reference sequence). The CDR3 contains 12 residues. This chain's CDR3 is CASSHSSGELFF. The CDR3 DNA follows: TGTGCCAGCAGCCACTCAAGCGGGGAGCTGTTTTTT.

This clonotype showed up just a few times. DNA of the CDR3: TGTGCCACCAGCGGGAGTGGAGAGACCCAGTACTTC. This gives the protein CATSGSGETQYF. This chain uses TRBV24-1 with TRBJ2-5; TRBD2 is a possible D gene (6 bases). Trimming took off 7 bases at V and 4 bases at J, with 9 bases between the two ends. Germline V gene data show CDR1 as KGHDR and CDR2 as SFDVKD. The length of the CDR3 is 12 residues.

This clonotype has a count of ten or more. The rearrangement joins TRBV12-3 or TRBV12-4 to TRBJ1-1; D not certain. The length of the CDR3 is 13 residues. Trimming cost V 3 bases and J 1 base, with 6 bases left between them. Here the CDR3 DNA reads TGTGCCAGCAGTTTTGCGAGGAACACTGAAGCTTTCTTT. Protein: CASSFARNTEAFF.

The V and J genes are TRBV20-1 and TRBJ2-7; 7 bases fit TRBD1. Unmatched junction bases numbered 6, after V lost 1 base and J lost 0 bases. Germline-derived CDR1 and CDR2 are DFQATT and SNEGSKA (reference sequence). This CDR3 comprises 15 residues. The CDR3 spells CSARGHGTASYEQYF. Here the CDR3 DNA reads TGCAGTGCTAGAGGGCACGGGACAGCCTCCTACGAGCAGTACTTC.

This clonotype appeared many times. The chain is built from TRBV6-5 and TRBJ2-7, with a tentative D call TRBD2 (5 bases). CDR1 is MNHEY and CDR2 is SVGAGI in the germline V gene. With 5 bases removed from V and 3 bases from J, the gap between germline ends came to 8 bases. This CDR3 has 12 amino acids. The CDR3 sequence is CASSHGDYEQYF. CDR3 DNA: TGTGCCAGCAGTCACGGGGACTACGAGCAGTACTTC.

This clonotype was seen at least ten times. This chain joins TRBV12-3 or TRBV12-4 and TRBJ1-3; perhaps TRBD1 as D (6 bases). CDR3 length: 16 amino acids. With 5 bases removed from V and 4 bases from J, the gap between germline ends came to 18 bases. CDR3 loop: CASSRPGTPLGNTIYF. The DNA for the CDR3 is TGTGCCAGCAGTCGCCCCGGGACACCTTTAGGAAACACCATATATTTT.

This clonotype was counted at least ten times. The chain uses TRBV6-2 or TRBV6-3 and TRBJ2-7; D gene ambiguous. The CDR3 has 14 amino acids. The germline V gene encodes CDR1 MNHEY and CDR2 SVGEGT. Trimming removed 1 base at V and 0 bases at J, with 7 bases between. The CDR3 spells CASSYYHLSYEQYF. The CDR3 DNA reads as TGTGCCAGCAGTTACTATCACCTCTCCTACGAGCAGTACTTC.

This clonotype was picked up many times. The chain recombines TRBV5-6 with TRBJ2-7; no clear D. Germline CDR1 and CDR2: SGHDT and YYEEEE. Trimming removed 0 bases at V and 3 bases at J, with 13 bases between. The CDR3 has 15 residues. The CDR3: CASSLAPRSRYEQYF. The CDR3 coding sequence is TGTGCCAGCAGCTTGGCCCCTCGGTCCCGCTACGAGCAGTACTTC. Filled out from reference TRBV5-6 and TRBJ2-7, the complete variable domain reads DAGVTQSPTHLIKTRGQQVTLRCSPKSGHDTVSWYQQALGQGPQFIFQYYEEEERQRGNFPDRFSGHQFPNYSSELNVNALLLGDSALYLCASSLAPRSRYEQYFGPGTRLTVT.

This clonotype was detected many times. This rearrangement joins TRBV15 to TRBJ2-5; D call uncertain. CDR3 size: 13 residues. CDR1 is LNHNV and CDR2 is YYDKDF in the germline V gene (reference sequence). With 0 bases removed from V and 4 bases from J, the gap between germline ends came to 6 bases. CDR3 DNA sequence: TGTGCCACCAGCAGAGATATGGGAGAGACCCAGTACTTC. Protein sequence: CATSRDMGETQYF.

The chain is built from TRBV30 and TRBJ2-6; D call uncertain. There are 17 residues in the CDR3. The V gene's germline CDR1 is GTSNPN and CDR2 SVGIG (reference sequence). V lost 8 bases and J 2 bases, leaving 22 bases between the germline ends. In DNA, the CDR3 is TGTGCCCTACTCCCCGGTGAGGCCATTCCTGGGGCCAACGTCCTGACTTTC. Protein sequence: CALLPGEAIPGANVLTF.

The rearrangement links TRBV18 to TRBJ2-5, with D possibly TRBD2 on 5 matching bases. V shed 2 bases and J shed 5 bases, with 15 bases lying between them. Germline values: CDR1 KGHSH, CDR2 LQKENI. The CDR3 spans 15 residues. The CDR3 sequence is CASSPGSGSRETQYF. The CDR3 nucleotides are TGTGCCAGCTCACCAGGAAGCGGATCACGGGAGACCCAGTACTTC.

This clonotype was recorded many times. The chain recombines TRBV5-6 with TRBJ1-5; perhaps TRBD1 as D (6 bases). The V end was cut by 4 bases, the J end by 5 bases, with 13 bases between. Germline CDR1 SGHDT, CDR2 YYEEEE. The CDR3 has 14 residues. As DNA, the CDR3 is TGTGCCAGCAGCCCAAGGGGGGGCGATCAGCCCCAGCATTTT. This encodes CASSPRGGDQPQHF.

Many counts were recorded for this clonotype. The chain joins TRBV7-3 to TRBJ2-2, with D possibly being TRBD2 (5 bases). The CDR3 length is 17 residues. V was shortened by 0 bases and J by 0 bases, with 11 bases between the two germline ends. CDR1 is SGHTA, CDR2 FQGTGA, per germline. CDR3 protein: CASSLTPGMPNTGELFF. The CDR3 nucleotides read TGTGCCAGCAGCTTAACGCCGGGGATGCCGAACACCGGGGAGCTGTTTTTT.

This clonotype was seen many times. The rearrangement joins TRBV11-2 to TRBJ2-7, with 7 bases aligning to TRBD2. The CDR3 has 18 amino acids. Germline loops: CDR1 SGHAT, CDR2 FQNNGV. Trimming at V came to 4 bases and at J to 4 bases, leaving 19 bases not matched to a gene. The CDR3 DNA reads TGTGCCAGCAGCTCCCACGTCCCCTGGAGGGAGGGCGGGTACGAGCAGTACTTC. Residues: CASSSHVPWREGGYEQYF.

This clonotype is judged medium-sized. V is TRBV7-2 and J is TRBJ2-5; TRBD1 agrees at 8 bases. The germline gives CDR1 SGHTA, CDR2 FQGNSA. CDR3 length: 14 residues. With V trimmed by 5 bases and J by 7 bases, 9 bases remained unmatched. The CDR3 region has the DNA TGTGCCAGCAGCCCAAGTCCCGGGACAGGGACCCAGTACTTC. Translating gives CASSPSPGTGTQYF.